These T cell receptor beta chains were read from a single sample in a study of T-cell memory formation after mild COVID-19. TCRdb processed the 5' RACE reads anew with MiXCR; each CDR3 protein has one entry. The data hold a few hundred thousand distinct CDR3 sequences, with roughly 15% observed a single time. Source material: PBMCs or a T cell subset sorted from them (not recorded which). Receptors were obtained from a man between 18 and 35 years old who had mild COVID-19 (a few samples of this study predate the infection). Cell type and time point are not known. CDR3s include the opening cysteine and the closing phenylalanine or tryptophan. The D gene is left open where the match is weak. Expanded clones get a size class; other rows say once, few or many, or leave the size out.

clone size,V gene,J gene,D gene,CDR3 DNA,CDR3 protein
NA,TRBV9,TRBJ2-3,NA,TGTGCCAGCAGCGTAGGTCAGGATACGCAGTATTTT,CASSVGQDTQYF
few,TRBV6-5,TRBJ2-5,NA,TGTGCCAGCCAAAGACGAGACCGACAAGAGACCCAGTACTTC,CASQRRDRQETQYF
NA,TRBV20-1,TRBJ2-2,TRBD2,TGCAGTGCTAGCGGACTAGCGGGGGGGCAAGTCGGGGAGCTGTTTTTT,CSASGLAGGQVGELFF
once,TRBV7-2,TRBJ2-5,NA,TGTGCCAGCAGCGGGACGTCCGAGACCCAGTACTTC,CASSGTSETQYF
few,TRBV20-1,TRBJ1-6,NA,TGCAGTGCTAGTCGGCGGCGCACCACTTCACCCCTCCACTTT,CSASRRRTTSPLHF
NA,TRBV10-3,TRBJ2-2,TRBD2,TGTGCCATCAGCCTAGCGGGGGGCGTGACCGGGGAGCTGTTTTTT,CAISLAGGVTGELFF
few,TRBV7-2,TRBJ1-6,NA,TGTGCCAGCAGCTTAGCCGAGCTTCAGGCCCTCCACTTT,CASSLAELQALHF
NA,TRBV5-1,TRBJ2-7,NA,TGCGCCAGCAGCTTGGATTCGACGGCTCACGAGCAGTACTTC,CASSLDSTAHEQYF
NA,TRBV11-1,TRBJ2-1,NA,TGTGCCAGCAGCTTAGCTTACGGTGGGGATGAGCATTTCTTC,CASSLAYGGDEHFF
few,TRBV6-2/TRBV6-3,TRBJ2-1,NA,TGTGCCAGCAGTTACTCGACCCCCCCTGAGCAGTTCTTC,CASSYSTPPEQFF
few,TRBV12-3/TRBV12-4,TRBJ2-3,TRBD2,TGTGCCAGCAGCGCAGCACCGCCCGGGACTAGTCCTTTGGATACGCAGTATTTT,CASSAAPPGTSPLDTQYF
NA,TRBV29-1,TRBJ2-7,NA,TGCAGCGTTGTAAGTCGTGGGTTCTCCTACGAGCAGTACTTC,CSVVSRGFSYEQYF
many,TRBV20-1,TRBJ1-2,TRBD1,TGCAGTGCACCGACCTTTGACAGGGCCTATGGCTACACCTTC,CSAPTFDRAYGYTF
NA,TRBV12-3/TRBV12-4,TRBJ2-3,NA,TGTGCCAGCAGTAAAGCTAGCACAGATACGCAGTATTTT,CASSKASTDTQYF
NA,TRBV6-2/TRBV6-3,TRBJ1-1,NA,TGTGCCAGCAGTTACTCTTCCCGACCTAACACTGAAGCTTTCTTT,CASSYSSRPNTEAFF
many,TRBV5-6,TRBJ1-1,NA,TGTGCCAGCACCCTTTATAGCGTTAGGACTGAAGCTTTCTTT,CASTLYSVRTEAFF